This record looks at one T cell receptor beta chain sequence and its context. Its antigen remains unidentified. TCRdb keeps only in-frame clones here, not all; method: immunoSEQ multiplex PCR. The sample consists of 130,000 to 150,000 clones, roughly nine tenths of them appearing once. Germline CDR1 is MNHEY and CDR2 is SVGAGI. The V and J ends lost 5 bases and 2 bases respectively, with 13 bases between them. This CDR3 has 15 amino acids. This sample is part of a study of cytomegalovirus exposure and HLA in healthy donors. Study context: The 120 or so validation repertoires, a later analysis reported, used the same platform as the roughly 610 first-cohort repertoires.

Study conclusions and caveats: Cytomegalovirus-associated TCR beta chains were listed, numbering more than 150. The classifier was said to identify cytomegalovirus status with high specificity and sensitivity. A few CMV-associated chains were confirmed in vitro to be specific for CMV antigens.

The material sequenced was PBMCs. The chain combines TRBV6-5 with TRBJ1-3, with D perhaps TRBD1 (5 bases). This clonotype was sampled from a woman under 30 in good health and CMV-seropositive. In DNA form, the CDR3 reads TGTGCCAGCAGTCCCCCAGGGTCCCCTGGAAACACCATATATTTT. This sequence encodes CASSPPGSPGNTIYF.